Listed below are T cell receptor beta chains from one sample, sequenced in a study of regulatory T cells in long-lasting Graves disease. Each CDR3 protein gets one entry after TCRdb re-called the multiplex PCR reads with MiXCR. The sample carries 510,000 or so distinct CDR3 sequences, more than 10% recorded once. Separately, the same data were catalogued under a study of T cells in Graves' hyperthyroidism and ophthalmopathy.

Here the sequenced sample was peripheral blood mononuclear cells (PBMCs), taken at new diagnosis, from a patient treated with antithyroid drugs. The receptors derive from a woman aged 25 to 39 with Graves disease. Each CDR3 is given with its conserved first and last residue. A D gene is named only where the DNA matches it firmly. Clone size is given for some rows only: seen once, a few or many times, or a class if the clone is expanded.

TGTGCCAGCACCCTAAGGAGGGGCCCCGCCGAGCAGTACTTC,CASTLRRGPAEQYF,many,TRBJ2-7,.,TRBV13
TGTGCCAGTACCCAATATGGTGCGGGAAGGCGACTCTACAATGAGCAGTTCTTC,CASTQYGAGRRLYNEQFF,many,TRBJ2-1,.,TRBV19
TGTGCCAGCAGTAAACATCTTCAAGAGACCCAGTACTTC,CASSKHLQETQYF,many,TRBJ2-5,.,TRBV11-3
TGTGCCAGCAGCTTAACGTGGAAACAGGTGCCCCACGAGCAGTACTTC,CASSLTWKQVPHEQYF,many,TRBJ2-7,.,TRBV7-3
TGTGCCAGCAGCCCTAGCGGGACAATAGCCATCGAGCAGTACTTC,CASSPSGTIAIEQYF,.,TRBJ2-7,TRBD2,TRBV7-2
TGCAGTGGCCTAGCGGATTACTACGAGCAGTACTTC,CSGLADYYEQYF,many,TRBJ2-7,TRBD2,TRBV20-1
TGTGCCAGCAGTTTCTCGACAGGGGGCCTCTCCTACGAGCAGTACTTC,CASSFSTGGLSYEQYF,.,TRBJ2-7,TRBD1,TRBV28
TGTGCCAGCAGTTACGGACAGGGGGGATATGGCTACACCTTC,CASSYGQGGYGYTF,few,TRBJ1-2,TRBD1,TRBV6-5
TGTGCCAGCTCAGGGGTGGGGACTGAAGCTTTCTTT,CASSGVGTEAFF,.,TRBJ1-1,.,TRBV12-3/TRBV12-4
TGTGCCAGCAGTTTAAGGCCGACAGGCGGAGAAAAACTGTTTTTT,CASSLRPTGGEKLFF,many,TRBJ1-4,.,TRBV12-3/TRBV12-4
TGTGCCAGCAGTTTAGTTCTGGCGGGAGGTGTTGAGCAGTTCTTC,CASSLVLAGGVEQFF,many,TRBJ2-1,TRBD2,TRBV27
TGTGCCATCAGTGAGCGTACTACCTACGAGCAGTACTTC,CAISERTTYEQYF,many,TRBJ2-7,.,TRBV10-3
TGCGCCAGCAGTGAGTCCCCGGGACTAGCGGGCGAAGAGACCCAGTACTTC,CASSESPGLAGEETQYF,.,TRBJ2-5,TRBD2,TRBV10-1
TGTGCCACAACGCGGACAGGCCAAAACTATGGCTACACCTTC,CATTRTGQNYGYTF,.,TRBJ1-2,TRBD1,TRBV24-1
TGTGCCAGCAGTACACAGGTTTATCAGCCCCAGCATTTT,CASSTQVYQPQHF,.,TRBJ1-5,.,TRBV6-1
TGTGCCTGGAGTGGGTCAACCACGGAAACTGAAGCTTTCTTT,CAWSGSTTETEAFF,.,TRBJ1-1,.,TRBV30
TGTGCCAGTAGCTACGGACAGGGAGTCTACGAGCAGTACTTC,CASSYGQGVYEQYF,.,TRBJ2-7,TRBD1,TRBV19
TGCGCCAGCCTGGGGTTCCGAGACAGGAGCTCTGGGGCCAACGTCCTGACTTTC,CASLGFRDRSSGANVLTF,.,TRBJ2-6,.,TRBV5-1
TGTGCCAGCAGCCCTGGGGGGGGAGGGCCCCACTCCTACGAGCAGTACTTC,CASSPGGGGPHSYEQYF,.,TRBJ2-7,TRBD2,TRBV7-3
TGTGCCAGCAGCCAAGCTGGGACTAGCGGGAGTAGGGGGCAGTTCTTC,CASSQAGTSGSRGQFF,.,TRBJ2-1,TRBD2,TRBV14
TGTGCCAGCAGCGGGCTGGGGGGCGGAGCTATTATGAACACTGAAGCTTTCTTT,CASSGLGGGAIMNTEAFF,many,TRBJ1-1,.,TRBV5-6
TGTGCCAGCAGGTCCGGACAGGGAGGGGAAGCTTTCTTT,CASRSGQGGEAFF,many,TRBJ1-1,TRBD1,TRBV28
TGTGCCAGCTCATCGACGCCTAGCACAGATACGCAGTATTTT,CASSSTPSTDTQYF,many,TRBJ2-3,.,TRBV18
TGTGCCAGTGAACATAGCTCTGGAAACACCATATATTTT,CASEHSSGNTIYF,.,TRBJ1-3,.,TRBV7-9
TGTGCCAGCAGGGCCAGAGATGGCTACACCTTC,CASRARDGYTF,many,TRBJ1-2,.,TRBV2
TGCAGTGCTACTAAGGGGGCCAGCTCCTACGAGCAGTACTTC,CSATKGASSYEQYF,many,TRBJ2-7,TRBD1,TRBV20-1